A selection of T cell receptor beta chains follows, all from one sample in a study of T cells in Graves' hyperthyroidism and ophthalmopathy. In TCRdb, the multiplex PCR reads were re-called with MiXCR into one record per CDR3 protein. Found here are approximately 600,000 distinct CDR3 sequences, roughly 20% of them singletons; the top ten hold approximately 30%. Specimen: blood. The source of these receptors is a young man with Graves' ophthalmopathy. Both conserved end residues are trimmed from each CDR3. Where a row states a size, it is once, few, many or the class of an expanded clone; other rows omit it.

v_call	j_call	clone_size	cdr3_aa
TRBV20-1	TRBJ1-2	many	SAPMAEGGYGYT
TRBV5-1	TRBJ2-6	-	ASSPRQRSYSGANVLT
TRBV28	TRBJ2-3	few	ASSLPQGETDTQY
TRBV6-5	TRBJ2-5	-	ASSSLGLAGGSETQY
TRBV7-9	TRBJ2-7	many	ASSSDLYEQY
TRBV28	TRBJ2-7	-	ASGFLSDWPYEQY
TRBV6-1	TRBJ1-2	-	ASEFIGGLNYGYT
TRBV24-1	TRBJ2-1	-	ATSETGTTEQF
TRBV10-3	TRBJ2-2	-	AISSGTSGNTGELF
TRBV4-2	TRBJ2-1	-	ASSRGPAGSSDEQF
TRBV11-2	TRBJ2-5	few	ASTTLGQGLRETQY
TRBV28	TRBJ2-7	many	ASTLSQGNEQY
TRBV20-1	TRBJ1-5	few	SASGPGQGTNQPQH
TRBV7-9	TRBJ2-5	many	ASTGGVGQETQY
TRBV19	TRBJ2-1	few	ASMAGGSSYNEQF
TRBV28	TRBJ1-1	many	ASSLLGGGGTEAF
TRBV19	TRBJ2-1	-	AVRSGSSYNEQF
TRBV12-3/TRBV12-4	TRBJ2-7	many	ASSFGLSEQY
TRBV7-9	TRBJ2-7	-	ASSEKKQGSLYEQY
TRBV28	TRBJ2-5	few	ASSFGGSGNQETQY
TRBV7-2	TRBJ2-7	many	ASSLAGLAGGHEQY
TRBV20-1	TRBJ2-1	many	SATRLADDNEQF
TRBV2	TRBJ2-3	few	ASSEALTTDTQY
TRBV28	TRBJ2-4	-	ASSMTGVGAKNIQY
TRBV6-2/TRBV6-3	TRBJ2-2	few	ASTLAAGTGELF
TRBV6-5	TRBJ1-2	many	ASSYTGSDYGYT
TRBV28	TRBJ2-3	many	ASSLFWAGDADTQY
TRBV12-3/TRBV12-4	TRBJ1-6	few	ASSLRGRGSPLH
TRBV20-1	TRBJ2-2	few	SAAGLAGVRELF
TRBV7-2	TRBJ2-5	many	ASSFSGETQY
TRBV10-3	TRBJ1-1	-	AISYAEDLGEAF
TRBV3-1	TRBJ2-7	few	ASSQATGGGYERY
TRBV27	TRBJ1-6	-	ASSLSTGGDSPLH
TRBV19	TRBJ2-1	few	ASSTGLANEQF
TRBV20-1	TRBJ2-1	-	SAPRGSGEQF
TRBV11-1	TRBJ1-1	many	ASSLLLRGALNTEAF
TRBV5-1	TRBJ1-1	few	ASSSGDGAF
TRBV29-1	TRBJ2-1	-	SVNGLAGSRGAYNEQF
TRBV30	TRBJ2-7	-	AWSNSWDTYEQY
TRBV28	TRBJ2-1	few	ASRPQAGASYNEQF
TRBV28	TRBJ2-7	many	ASSFLGVSSEQY
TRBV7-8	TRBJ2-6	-	ASSPNGQGALGANVLT
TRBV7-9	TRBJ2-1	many	ASSPRTSERARSYNEQF
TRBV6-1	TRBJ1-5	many	ASSFQGGQPQH
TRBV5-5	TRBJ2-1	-	ASSFGPGVNDNEQF
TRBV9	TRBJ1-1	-	ASSVADGQGPLFAF
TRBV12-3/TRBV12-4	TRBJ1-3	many	ASSLDAGGNTIY
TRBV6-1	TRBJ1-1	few	ASMRGQEAF
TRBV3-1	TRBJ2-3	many	ASSLGGTSGTTDTQY
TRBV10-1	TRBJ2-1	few	ASSEGPGANNEQF
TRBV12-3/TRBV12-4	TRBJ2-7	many	ASSTGQSYEQY
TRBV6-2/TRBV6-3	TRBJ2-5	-	ASSGTSGRYETQY
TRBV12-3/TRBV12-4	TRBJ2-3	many	ANSRDTSGPDTQY
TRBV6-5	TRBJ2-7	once	ASSYTRTVEQY
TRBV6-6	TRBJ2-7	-	ASSYSRDSSYEQY
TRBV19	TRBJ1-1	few	ASIGSYLEAF
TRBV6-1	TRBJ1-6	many	ASSRTGEYNSPLH